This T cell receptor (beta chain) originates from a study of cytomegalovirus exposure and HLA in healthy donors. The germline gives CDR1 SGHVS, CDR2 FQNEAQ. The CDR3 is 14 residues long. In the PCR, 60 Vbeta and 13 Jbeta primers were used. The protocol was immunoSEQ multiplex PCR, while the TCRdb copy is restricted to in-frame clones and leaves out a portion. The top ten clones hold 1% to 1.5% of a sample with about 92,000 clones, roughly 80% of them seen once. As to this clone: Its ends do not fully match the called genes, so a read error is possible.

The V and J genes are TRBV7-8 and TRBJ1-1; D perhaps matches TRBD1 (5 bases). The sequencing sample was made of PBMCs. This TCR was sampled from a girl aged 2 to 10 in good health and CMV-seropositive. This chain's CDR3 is CASSLGTGGTGAFF. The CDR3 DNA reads TGTGCCAGCAGCTTAGGCACGGGCGGGACTGGAGCTTTCTTT. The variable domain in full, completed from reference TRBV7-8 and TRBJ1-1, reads GAGVSQSPRYKVAKRGQDVALRCDPISGHVSLFWYQQALGQGPEFLTYFQNEAQLDKSGLPSDRFFAERPEGSVSTLKIQRTQQEDSAVYLCASSLGTGGTGAFFGQGTRLTVV.